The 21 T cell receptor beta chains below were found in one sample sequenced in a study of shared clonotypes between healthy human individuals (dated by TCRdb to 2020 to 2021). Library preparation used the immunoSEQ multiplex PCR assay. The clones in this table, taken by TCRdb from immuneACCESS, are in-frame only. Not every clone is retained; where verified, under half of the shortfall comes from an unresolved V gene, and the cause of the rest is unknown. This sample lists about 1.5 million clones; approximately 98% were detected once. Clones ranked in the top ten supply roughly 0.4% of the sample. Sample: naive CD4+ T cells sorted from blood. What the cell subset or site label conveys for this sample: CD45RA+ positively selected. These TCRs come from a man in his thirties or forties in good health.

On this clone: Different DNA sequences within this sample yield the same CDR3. CDR3 DNA sequence: TGTGCCAGCTCAACTTACCAAGAGACCCAGTACTTC. Its protein product is CASSTYQETQYF. The chain employs TRBV18 and TRBJ2-5, with D unresolved. The germline V and J ends were trimmed by 5 bases and 0 bases, with 4 bases remaining between them. From germline, CDR1 is KGHSH and CDR2 LQKENI. The CDR3 is 12 amino acids. Combining the CDR3 with reference TRBV18 and TRBJ2-5 gives the whole variable domain NAGVMQNPRHLVRRRGQEARLRCSPMKGHSHVYWYRQLPEEGLKFMVYLQKENIIDESGMPKERFSAEFPKEGPSILRIQQVVRGDSAAYFCASSTYQETQYFGPGTRLLVL.

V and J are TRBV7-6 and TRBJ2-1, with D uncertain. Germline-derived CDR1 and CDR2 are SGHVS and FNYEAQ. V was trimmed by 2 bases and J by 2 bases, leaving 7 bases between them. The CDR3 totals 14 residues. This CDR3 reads CASSLRIPYNEQFF. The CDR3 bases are TGTGCCAGCAGCTTAAGGATACCCTACAATGAGCAGTTCTTC.

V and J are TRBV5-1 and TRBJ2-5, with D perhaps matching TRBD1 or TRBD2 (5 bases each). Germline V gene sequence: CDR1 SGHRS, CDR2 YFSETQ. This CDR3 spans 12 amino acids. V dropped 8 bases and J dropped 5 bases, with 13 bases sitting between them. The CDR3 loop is CASAGTLETQYF. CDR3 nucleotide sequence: TGCGCCAGTGCCGGGACCTTGGAGACCCAGTACTTC.

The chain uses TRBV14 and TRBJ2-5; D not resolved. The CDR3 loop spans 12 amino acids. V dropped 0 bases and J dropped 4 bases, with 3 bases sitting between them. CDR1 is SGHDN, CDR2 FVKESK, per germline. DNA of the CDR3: TGTGCCAGCAGCCAAGAAGGAGAGACCCAGTACTTC. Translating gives CASSQEGETQYF. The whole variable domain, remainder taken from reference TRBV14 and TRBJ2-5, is EAGVTQFPSHSVIEKGQTVTLRCDPISGHDNLYWYRRVMGKEIKFLLHFVKESKQDESGMPNNRFLAERTGGTYSTLKVQPAELEDSGVYFCASSQEGETQYFGPGTRLLVL.

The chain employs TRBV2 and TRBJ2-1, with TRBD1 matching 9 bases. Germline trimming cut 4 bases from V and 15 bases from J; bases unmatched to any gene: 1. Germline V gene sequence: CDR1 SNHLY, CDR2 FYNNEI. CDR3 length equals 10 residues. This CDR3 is CASSGDRVFF. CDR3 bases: TGTGCCAGCAGTGGGGACAGGGTGTTCTTC.

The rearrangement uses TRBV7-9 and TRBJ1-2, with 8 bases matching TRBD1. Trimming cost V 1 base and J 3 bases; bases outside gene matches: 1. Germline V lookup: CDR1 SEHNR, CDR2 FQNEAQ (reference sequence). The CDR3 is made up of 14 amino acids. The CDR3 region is CASSLDRGDYGYTF. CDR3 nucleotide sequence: TGTGCCAGCAGCTTAGACAGGGGGGACTATGGCTACACCTTC.

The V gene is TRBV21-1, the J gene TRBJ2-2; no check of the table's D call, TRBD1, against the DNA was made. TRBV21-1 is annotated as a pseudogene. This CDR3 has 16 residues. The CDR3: CASSKVETGNTGELFF. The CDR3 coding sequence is TGTGCCAGCAGCAAAGTCGAGACAGGGAACACCGGGGAGCTGTTTTTT.

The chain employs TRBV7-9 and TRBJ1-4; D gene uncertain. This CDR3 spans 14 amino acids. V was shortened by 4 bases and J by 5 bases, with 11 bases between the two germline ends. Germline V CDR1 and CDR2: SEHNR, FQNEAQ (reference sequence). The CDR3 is CASSSPGLNEKLFF. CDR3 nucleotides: TGTGCCAGCAGCTCCCCGGGGTTGAATGAAAAACTGTTTTTT.

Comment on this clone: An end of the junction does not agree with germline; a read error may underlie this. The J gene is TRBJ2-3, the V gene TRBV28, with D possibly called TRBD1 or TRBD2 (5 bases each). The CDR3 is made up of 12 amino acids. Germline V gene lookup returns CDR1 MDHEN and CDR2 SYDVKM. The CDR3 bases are TGTGCCAGCACCTCAATGGGGGACCATTTACATTTT. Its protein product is CASTSMGDHLHF.

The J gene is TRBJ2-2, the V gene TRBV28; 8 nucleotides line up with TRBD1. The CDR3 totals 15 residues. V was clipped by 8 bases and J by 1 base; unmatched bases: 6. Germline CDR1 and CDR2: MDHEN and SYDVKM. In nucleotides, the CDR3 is TGTGCCAGCCTCCCTGACAGGGGGAACACCGGGGAGCTGTTTTTT. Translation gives CASLPDRGNTGELFF.

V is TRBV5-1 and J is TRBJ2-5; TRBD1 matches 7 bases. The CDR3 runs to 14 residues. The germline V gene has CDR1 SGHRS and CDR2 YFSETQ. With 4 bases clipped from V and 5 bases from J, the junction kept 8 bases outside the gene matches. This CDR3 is CASSGNRGTETQYF. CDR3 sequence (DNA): TGCGCCAGCAGCGGGAACAGGGGTACGGAGACCCAGTACTTC. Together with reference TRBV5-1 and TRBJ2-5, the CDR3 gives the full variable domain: KAGVTQTPRYLIKTRGQQVTLSCSPISGHRSVSWYQQTPGQGLQFLFEYFSETQRNKGNFPGRFSGRQFSNSRSEMNVSTLELGDSALYLCASSGNRGTETQYFGPGTRLLVL.

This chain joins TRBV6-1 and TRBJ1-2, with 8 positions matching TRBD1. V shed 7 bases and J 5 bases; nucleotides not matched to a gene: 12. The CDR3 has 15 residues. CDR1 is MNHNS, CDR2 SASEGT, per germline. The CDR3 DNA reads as TGTGCCAGCATCAAAAGTACCGGGACAGGATATGGCTACACCTTC. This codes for CASIKSTGTGYGYTF.

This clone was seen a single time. The chain's CDR3 is CASSLDGQRVGGYTF. As DNA, the CDR3 is TGCGCCAGCAGCTTGGATGGACAGAGAGTCGGGGGCTACACCTTC. This sequence joins TRBV5-1 and TRBJ1-2; D perhaps matches TRBD1 (6 bases). Per germline, CDR1 SGHRS and CDR2 YFSETQ. The V end lost 0 bases, the J end lost 8 bases, and 17 bases lay between the germline ends. The CDR3 has 15 amino acids. Variable domain in full (rest from reference TRBV5-1 and TRBJ1-2): KAGVTQTPRYLIKTRGQQVTLSCSPISGHRSVSWYQQTPGQGLQFLFEYFSETQRNKGNFPGRFSGRQFSNSRSEMNVSTLELGDSALYLCASSLDGQRVGGYTFGSGTRLTVV.

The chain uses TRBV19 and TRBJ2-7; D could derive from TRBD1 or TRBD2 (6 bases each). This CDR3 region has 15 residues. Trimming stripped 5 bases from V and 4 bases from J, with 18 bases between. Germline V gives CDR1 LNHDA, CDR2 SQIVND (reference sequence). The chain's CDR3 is CASSSRGRNLYEQYF. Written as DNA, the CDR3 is TGTGCCAGTAGTTCTAGGGGGAGGAATCTGTACGAGCAGTACTTC.

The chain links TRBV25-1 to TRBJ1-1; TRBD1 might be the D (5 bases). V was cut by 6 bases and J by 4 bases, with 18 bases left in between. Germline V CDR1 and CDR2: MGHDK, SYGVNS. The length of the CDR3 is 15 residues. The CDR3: CASRFLTGGSTEAFF. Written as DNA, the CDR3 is TGTGCCAGCAGATTCCTAACTGGGGGAAGCACTGAAGCTTTCTTT.

The CDR3 DNA follows: TGTGCCAGTAGTTCTCGCCGACAGGGCTTTAGCAATCAGCCCCAGCATTTT. Translated, it gives CASSSRRQGFSNQPQHF. V gene TRBV19 combines with J gene TRBJ1-5, with TRBD1 identical over 7 bases. Germline trimming cut 5 bases from V and 0 bases from J; bases unmatched to any gene: 10. Germline assignment: CDR1 LNHDA and CDR2 SQIVND (reference sequence). This CDR3 is built from 17 residues. The complete variable domain, with remaining parts taken from reference TRBV19 and TRBJ1-5, reads DGGITQSPKYLFRKEGQNVTLSCEQNLNHDAMYWYRQDPGQGLRLIYYSQIVNDFQKGDIAEGYSVSREKKESFPLTVTSAQKNPTAFYLCASSSRRQGFSNQPQHFGDGTRLSIL.

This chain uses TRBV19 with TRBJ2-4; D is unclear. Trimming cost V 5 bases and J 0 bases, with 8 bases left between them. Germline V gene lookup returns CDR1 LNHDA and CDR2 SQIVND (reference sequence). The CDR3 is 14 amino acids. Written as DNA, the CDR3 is TGTGCCAGTAGTGATGGGCTAGCCAAAAACATTCAGTACTTC. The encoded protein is CASSDGLAKNIQYF.

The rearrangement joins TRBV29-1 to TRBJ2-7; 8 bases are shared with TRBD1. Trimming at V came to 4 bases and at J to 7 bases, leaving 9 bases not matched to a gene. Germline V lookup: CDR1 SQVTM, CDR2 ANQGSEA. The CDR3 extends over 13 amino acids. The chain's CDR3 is CSVGRQGAREQYF. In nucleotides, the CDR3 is TGCAGCGTTGGTCGGCAGGGGGCGCGAGAGCAGTACTTC.

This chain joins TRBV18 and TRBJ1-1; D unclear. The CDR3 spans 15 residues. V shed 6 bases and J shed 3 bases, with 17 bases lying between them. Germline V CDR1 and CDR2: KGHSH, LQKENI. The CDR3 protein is CASSPILRPHTEAFF. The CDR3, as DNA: TGTGCCAGCTCCCCCATTCTTAGGCCGCACACTGAAGCTTTCTTT.

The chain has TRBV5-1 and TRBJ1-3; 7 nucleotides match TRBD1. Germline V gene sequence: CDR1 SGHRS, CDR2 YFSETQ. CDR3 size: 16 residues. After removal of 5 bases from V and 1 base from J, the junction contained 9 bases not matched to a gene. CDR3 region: CASSPDRANSGNTIYF. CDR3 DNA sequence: TGCGCCAGCAGTCCCGACAGGGCGAATTCTGGAAACACCATATATTTT.

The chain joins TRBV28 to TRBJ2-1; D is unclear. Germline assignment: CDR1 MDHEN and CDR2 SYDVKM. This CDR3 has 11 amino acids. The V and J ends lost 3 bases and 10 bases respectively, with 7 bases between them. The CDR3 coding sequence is TGTGCCAGCAGTTTTACGGACGAGCAGTTCTTC. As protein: CASSFTDEQFF.